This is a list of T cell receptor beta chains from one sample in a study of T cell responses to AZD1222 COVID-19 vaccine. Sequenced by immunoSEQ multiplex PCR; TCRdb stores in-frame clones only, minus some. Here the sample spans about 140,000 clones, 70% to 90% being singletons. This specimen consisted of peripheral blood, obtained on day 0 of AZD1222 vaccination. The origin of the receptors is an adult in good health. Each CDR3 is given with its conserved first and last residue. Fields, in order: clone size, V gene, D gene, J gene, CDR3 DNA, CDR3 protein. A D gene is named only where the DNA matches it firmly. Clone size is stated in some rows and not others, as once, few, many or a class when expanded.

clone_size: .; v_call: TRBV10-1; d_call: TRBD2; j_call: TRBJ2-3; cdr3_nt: TGCGCCAGCACCCCAGCGGGAATTAAGGATACGCAGTATTTT; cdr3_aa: CASTPAGIKDTQYF
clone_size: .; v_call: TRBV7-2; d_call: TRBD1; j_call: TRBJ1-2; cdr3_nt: TGTGCCAGCAGCTTGGGGAACAGGGGTCAAGGCTACACCTTC; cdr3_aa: CASSLGNRGQGYTF
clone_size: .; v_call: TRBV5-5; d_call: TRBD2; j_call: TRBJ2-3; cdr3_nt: TGTGCCAGCAGCTTGGTGGCTAGCGGGAGTACAGATACGCAGTATTTT; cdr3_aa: CASSLVASGSTDTQYF
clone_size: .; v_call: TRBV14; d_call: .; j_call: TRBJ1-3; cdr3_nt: TGTGCCAGCAGCCAAGTTCGACGGGGTAAAATTTCTGGAAACACCATATATTTT; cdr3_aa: CASSQVRRGKISGNTIYF
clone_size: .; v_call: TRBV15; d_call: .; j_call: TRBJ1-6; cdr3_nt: TGTGCCACCAGCAGAGGGGTCGGGTATTCACCCCTCCACTTT; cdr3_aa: CATSRGVGYSPLHF
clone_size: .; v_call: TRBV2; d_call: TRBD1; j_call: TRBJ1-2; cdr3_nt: TGTGCCAGCAGGCCTTCGGGTGTACCGGGACAGGGAACTAACTATGGCTACACCTTC; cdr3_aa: CASRPSGVPGQGTNYGYTF
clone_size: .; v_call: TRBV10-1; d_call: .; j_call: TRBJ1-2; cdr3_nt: TGCGCCAGCAGTGCGACAGAATACTATGGCTACACCTTC; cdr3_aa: CASSATEYYGYTF
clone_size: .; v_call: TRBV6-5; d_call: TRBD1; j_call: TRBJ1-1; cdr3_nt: TGTGCCAGCACCAAACAGGGGGGCACTGAAGCTTTCTTT; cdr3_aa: CASTKQGGTEAFF
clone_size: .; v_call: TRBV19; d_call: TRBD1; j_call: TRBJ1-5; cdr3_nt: TGTGCCAGTAGTGCCGACAGGGTATCTCAGCCCCAGCATTTT; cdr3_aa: CASSADRVSQPQHF
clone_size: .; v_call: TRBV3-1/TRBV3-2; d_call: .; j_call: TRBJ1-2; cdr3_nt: TGTGCCAGCAGCCAAGATGTCCTTCCGGGGGCAGGTGGCTACACCTTC; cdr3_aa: CASSQDVLPGAGGYTF
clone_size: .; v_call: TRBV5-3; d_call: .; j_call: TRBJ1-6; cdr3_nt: TGTGCCAGAAGCTTGAAGGGACATAATTCACCCCTCCACTTT; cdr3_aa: CARSLKGHNSPLHF
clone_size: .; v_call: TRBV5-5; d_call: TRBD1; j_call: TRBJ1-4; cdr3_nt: TGTGCCAGCAGCTTGATGCCAGGGGGCGTCGATGAAAAACTGTTTTTT; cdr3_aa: CASSLMPGGVDEKLFF
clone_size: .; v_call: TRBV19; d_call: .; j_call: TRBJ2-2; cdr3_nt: TGTGCCAGTAGTTTTTACAGGGCCGGGGAGCTGTTTTTT; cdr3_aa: CASSFYRAGELFF
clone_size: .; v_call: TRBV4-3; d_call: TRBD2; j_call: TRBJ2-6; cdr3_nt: TGCGCCAGCAGCCGAAGCGGGACCGGGGACTCTGGGGCCAACGTCCTGACTTTC; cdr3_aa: CASSRSGTGDSGANVLTF
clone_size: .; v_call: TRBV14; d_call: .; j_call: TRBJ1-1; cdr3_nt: TGTGCCAGCAGCCACCGTCCGGGGGCAATGAACACTGAAGCTTTCTTT; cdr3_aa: CASSHRPGAMNTEAFF
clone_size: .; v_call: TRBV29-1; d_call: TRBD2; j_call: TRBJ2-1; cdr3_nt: TGCAGCGTACAAGGGACTAGCGGGAGGGGCAATGAGCAGTTCTTC; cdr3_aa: CSVQGTSGRGNEQFF
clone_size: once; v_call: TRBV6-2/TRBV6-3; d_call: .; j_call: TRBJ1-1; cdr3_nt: TGTGCCAGCAGTTACTCGTTTGTTCGGAACACTGAAGCTTTCTTT; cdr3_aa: CASSYSFVRNTEAFF
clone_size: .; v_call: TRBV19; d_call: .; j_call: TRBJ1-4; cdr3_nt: TGTGCCAGTAGTTCGGTAGTTAATGAAAAACTGTTTTTT; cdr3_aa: CASSSVVNEKLFF
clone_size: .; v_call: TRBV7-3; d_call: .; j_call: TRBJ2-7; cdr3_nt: TGTGCCAGCAGCTTAAACCCGGACTCCTACGAGCAGTACTTC; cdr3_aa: CASSLNPDSYEQYF
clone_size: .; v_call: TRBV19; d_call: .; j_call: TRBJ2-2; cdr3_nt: TGTGCCAGTAGTATTCTAAAAATCAGGGTGGATACCGGGGAGCTGTTTTTT; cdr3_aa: CASSILKIRVDTGELFF
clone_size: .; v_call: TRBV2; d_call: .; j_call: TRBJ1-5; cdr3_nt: TGTGCCAGCAGAATAGACAGGATTTCCAATCAGCCCCAGCATTTT; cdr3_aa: CASRIDRISNQPQHF
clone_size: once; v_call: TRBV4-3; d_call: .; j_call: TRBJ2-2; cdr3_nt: TGCGCCAGCAGCCCAAACGCGCACACCGGGGAGCTGTTTTTT; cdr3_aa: CASSPNAHTGELFF
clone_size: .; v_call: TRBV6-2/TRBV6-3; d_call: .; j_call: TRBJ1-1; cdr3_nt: TGTGCCAGCAGTTATCCGGGACTGCGGGTTGAAGCTTTCTTT; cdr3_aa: CASSYPGLRVEAFF
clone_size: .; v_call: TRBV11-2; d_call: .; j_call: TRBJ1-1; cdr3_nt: TGTGCCAGCAGTTCTTCACCGGGACCCACGGCCACTGAAGCTTTCTTT; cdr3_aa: CASSSSPGPTATEAFF
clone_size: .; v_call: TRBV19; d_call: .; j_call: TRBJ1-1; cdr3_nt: TGTGCCAGTAGTATGTCGGGAATCGCTTTCTTT; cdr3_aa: CASSMSGIAFF
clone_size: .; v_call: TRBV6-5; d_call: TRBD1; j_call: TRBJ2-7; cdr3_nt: TGTGCCAGCAGTTACTCGGGACAGGGCTCCTACGAGCAGTACTTC; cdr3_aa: CASSYSGQGSYEQYF
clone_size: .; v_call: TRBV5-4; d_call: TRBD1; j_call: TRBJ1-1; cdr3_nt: TGTGCCAGCAGCTTACAGGGGTTTGAAGCTTTCTTT; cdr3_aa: CASSLQGFEAFF
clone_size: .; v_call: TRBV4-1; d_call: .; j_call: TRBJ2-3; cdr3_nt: TGCGCCAGCAGCCAAGAATGGGTAGGGGATACGCAGTATTTT; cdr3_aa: CASSQEWVGDTQYF
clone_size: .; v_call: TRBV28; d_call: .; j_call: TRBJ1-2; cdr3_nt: TGTGCCAGCAGTCCGGACAGTCGTAACTATGGCTACACCTTC; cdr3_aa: CASSPDSRNYGYTF
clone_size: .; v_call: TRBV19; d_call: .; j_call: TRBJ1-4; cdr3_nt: TGTGCCAGTAGTACGGTCGAGGGTACAGCTGAAAAACTGTTTTTT; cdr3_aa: CASSTVEGTAEKLFF
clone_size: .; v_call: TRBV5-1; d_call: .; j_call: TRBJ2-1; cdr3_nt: TGCGCCAGCAGCTTGGTCATGAATGAGCAGTTCTTC; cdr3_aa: CASSLVMNEQFF
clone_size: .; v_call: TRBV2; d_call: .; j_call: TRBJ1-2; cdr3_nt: TGTGCCAGCAGTGTAGACACCGGGGGGGGCTACACCTTC; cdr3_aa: CASSVDTGGGYTF
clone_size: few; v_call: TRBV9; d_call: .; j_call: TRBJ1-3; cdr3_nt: TGTGCCAGCAGCGGGAACACCATATATTTT; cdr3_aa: CASSGNTIYF
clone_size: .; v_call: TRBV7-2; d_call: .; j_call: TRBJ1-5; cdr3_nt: TGTGCCAGCAGACAGGGACCGACTCTCAATCAGCCCCAGCATTTT; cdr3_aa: CASRQGPTLNQPQHF
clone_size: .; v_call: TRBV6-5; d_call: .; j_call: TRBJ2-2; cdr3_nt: TGTGCCAGCAGGCAGGGTAACACCGGGGAGCTGTTTTTT; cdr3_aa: CASRQGNTGELFF
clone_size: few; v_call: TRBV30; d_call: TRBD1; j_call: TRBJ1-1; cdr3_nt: TGTGCCTGGAGTCTCTCACTAAACAGGGGAACTGAAGCTTTCTTT; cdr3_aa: CAWSLSLNRGTEAFF
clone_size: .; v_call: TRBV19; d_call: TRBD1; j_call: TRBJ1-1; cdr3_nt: TGTGCCAGTAGTATAGTTGGGGGACAGGGGAAGGCTTTCTTT; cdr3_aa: CASSIVGGQGKAFF
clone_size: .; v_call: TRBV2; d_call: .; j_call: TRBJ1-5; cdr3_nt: TGTGCCAGCACCGCTGGTCCCAATCAGCCCCAGCATTTT; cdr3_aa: CASTAGPNQPQHF
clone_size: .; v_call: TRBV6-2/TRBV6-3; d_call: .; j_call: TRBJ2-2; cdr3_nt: TGTGCCAGCAGTTACAGGTTCGCCGGGGAGCTGTTTTTT; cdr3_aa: CASSYRFAGELFF
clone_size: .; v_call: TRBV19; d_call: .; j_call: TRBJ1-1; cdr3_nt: TGTGCCAGTAGTACAACCCGATGGAGCATGAACACTGAAGCTTTCTTT; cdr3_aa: CASSTTRWSMNTEAFF
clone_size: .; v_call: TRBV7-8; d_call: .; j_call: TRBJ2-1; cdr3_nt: TGTGCCAGCTACGGGGGCGCAGACAATGAGCAGTTCTTC; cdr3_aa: CASYGGADNEQFF
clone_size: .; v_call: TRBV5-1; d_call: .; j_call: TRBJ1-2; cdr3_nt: .; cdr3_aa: CASSLVFGPGYTF
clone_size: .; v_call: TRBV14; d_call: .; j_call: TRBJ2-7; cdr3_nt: TGTGCCAGCAGCCCTCGGGTAGCGAGCCCCTACGAGCAGTACTTC; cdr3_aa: CASSPRVASPYEQYF
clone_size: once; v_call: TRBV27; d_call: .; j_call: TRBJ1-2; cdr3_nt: TGTGCCAGCAGTGCCCGACAGGATGGAGACTATGGCTACACCTTC; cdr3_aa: CASSARQDGDYGYTF
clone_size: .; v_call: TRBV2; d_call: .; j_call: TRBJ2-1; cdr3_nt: TGTGCCAGCACCAATCAGAATGAGCAGTTCTTC; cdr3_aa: CASTNQNEQFF
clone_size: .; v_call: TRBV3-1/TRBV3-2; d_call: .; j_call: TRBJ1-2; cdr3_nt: TGTGCCAGCAGCCAATATAAGGACGGCTTCTATGGCTACACCTTC; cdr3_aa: CASSQYKDGFYGYTF